This is a list of T cell receptor beta chains from one sample in a study of Ad26.COV2.S vaccination and SARS-CoV-2 variants. Generated by immunoSEQ multiplex PCR, the TCRdb table keeps only in-frame clones and is missing some. The sample has fewer than 300,000 clones, around 87% seen once; the top ten hold about 3.1%. The specimen comprised peripheral blood, sampled in a trial of Ad26.COV2.S vaccine versus placebo. These receptors all stem from a person between 18 and 65 years old who received the Ad26.COV2.S COVID-19 vaccine or a placebo. The CDR3 runs from the conserved cysteine through the conserved F or W. Fields, in order: J gene, D gene, V gene, clone size, CDR3 DNA, CDR3 protein. D genes are given only for firm matches. For some rows the clone size is stated as once, few or many, or as a class when expanded; others skip it.

J gene: TRBJ1-1; D gene: TRBD1; V gene: TRBV20-1; clone size: -; CDR3 DNA: TGCAGTGCTGTTACAGGGGGTAGAGCTTTCTTT; CDR3 protein: CSAVTGGRAFF
J gene: TRBJ1-1; D gene: -; V gene: TRBV30; clone size: -; CDR3 DNA: TGTGCCTGGGTGTCCTCTTCAGCTTTCTTT; CDR3 protein: CAWVSSSAFF
J gene: TRBJ2-1; D gene: -; V gene: TRBV30; clone size: -; CDR3 DNA: TGTGCCTGGACGGGCAGTTTCTACAATGAGCAGTTCTTC; CDR3 protein: CAWTGSFYNEQFF
J gene: TRBJ1-6; D gene: -; V gene: TRBV23-1; clone size: few; CDR3 DNA: TGCGCCAGCAGTCAAGGCCGGAGCTCCTATAATTCACCCCTCCACTTT; CDR3 protein: CASSQGRSSYNSPLHF
J gene: TRBJ2-3; D gene: TRBD2; V gene: TRBV10-1; clone size: once; CDR3 DNA: TGCGCCAGCAGTGAACCCACCTGGACTAGCGGGAGTGCGCAGTATTTT; CDR3 protein: CASSEPTWTSGSAQYF
J gene: TRBJ1-4; D gene: -; V gene: TRBV9; clone size: -; CDR3 DNA: TGTGCCAGCAGCGTAGTATTTCAAGCGGAAACACCAAATGAAAAACTGTTTTTT; CDR3 protein: CASSVVFQAETPNEKLFF
J gene: TRBJ2-5; D gene: -; V gene: TRBV7-2; clone size: -; CDR3 DNA: TGTGCCAGCAGCTTAGACCGAGAAAGGAAGACCCAGTACTTC; CDR3 protein: CASSLDRERKTQYF
J gene: TRBJ1-1; D gene: -; V gene: TRBV24-1; clone size: -; CDR3 DNA: TGTGCCACCAGTGATTTCACAGGGATGAACACTGAAGCTTTCTTT; CDR3 protein: CATSDFTGMNTEAFF
J gene: TRBJ2-3; D gene: TRBD2; V gene: TRBV5-1; clone size: -; CDR3 DNA: TGCGCCAGCAGCCTAAGGACTAGCGGGAGTATCACAGATACGCAGTATTTT; CDR3 protein: CASSLRTSGSITDTQYF
J gene: TRBJ1-1; D gene: TRBD1; V gene: TRBV2; clone size: -; CDR3 DNA: TGTGCCAGCAGTTCCCCCCGGATCTGGACAGGGGGGACTTTCTTT; CDR3 protein: CASSSPRIWTGGTFF
J gene: TRBJ1-1; D gene: TRBD1; V gene: TRBV25-1; clone size: -; CDR3 DNA: TGTGCCAGCAGTGAATCGGACAGGGTGGTCGCTTTCTTT; CDR3 protein: CASSESDRVVAFF
J gene: TRBJ2-5; D gene: -; V gene: TRBV7-2; clone size: -; CDR3 DNA: TGTGCCAGCAGCAGGGATGAGGGGGAGACCCAGTACTTC; CDR3 protein: CASSRDEGETQYF
J gene: TRBJ1-2; D gene: TRBD1; V gene: TRBV5-6; clone size: -; CDR3 DNA: TGTGCCAGCAGCCAACAGGGGGCCTATGGCTACACCTTC; CDR3 protein: CASSQQGAYGYTF
J gene: TRBJ2-7; D gene: TRBD1; V gene: TRBV10-1; clone size: -; CDR3 DNA: TGCGCCAGCAGTGCGGGACAGGAGCCCTACGAGCAGTACTTC; CDR3 protein: CASSAGQEPYEQYF
J gene: TRBJ1-2; D gene: -; V gene: TRBV5-1; clone size: once; CDR3 DNA: TGCGCCAGCAGCTTGACCCTGGACGGATTCTATGGCTACACCTTC; CDR3 protein: CASSLTLDGFYGYTF
J gene: TRBJ1-2; D gene: -; V gene: TRBV2; clone size: -; CDR3 DNA: TGTGCCAGCAGTTTGGACAGTTCCCTCTATGGCTACACCTTC; CDR3 protein: CASSLDSSLYGYTF
J gene: TRBJ1-6; D gene: -; V gene: TRBV19; clone size: -; CDR3 DNA: TGTGCCAGTAGTGCGGGACCCAATTCACCTCTCCACTTT; CDR3 protein: CASSAGPNSPLHF
J gene: TRBJ1-4; D gene: TRBD1; V gene: TRBV3-1/TRBV3-2; clone size: -; CDR3 DNA: TGTGCCAGCAGCCAACCGGGACAGGGGGACGAAAAACTGTTTTTT; CDR3 protein: CASSQPGQGDEKLFF
J gene: TRBJ2-5; D gene: -; V gene: TRBV19; clone size: -; CDR3 DNA: TGTGCCAGTAGTACTGGACGGGTCCAAGAGACCCAGTACTTC; CDR3 protein: CASSTGRVQETQYF
J gene: TRBJ1-1; D gene: -; V gene: TRBV7-2; clone size: -; CDR3 DNA: TGTGCCAGCAGCTTAGACTGGACCTCTGAAGCTTTCTTT; CDR3 protein: CASSLDWTSEAFF
J gene: TRBJ1-3; D gene: -; V gene: TRBV6-6; clone size: once; CDR3 DNA: TGTGCCGTAGTCCCCTCACCCGCAGTCCTCTGGAACACCATATATTTT; CDR3 protein: CAVVPSPAVLWNTIYF
J gene: TRBJ2-7; D gene: TRBD2; V gene: TRBV7-2; clone size: -; CDR3 DNA: TGTGCCAGCAGCTTAGCTAGCGGGAGAGGAGGGTACGAGCAGTACTTC; CDR3 protein: CASSLASGRGGYEQYF
J gene: TRBJ2-3; D gene: -; V gene: TRBV24-1; clone size: -; CDR3 DNA: TGTGCCACCAGTGTAACAGGTAGCACAGATACGCAGTATTTT; CDR3 protein: CATSVTGSTDTQYF
J gene: TRBJ1-2; D gene: -; V gene: TRBV29-1; clone size: -; CDR3 DNA: TGCAGCGTTAGTTTAAACTATGGCTACACCTTC; CDR3 protein: CSVSLNYGYTF
J gene: TRBJ1-1; D gene: -; V gene: TRBV12-3/TRBV12-4; clone size: -; CDR3 DNA: TGTGCCAGCAGTTTGCCCCAGAACACTGAAGCTTTCTTT; CDR3 protein: CASSLPQNTEAFF
J gene: TRBJ1-6; D gene: TRBD1; V gene: TRBV11-2; clone size: -; CDR3 DNA: TGTGCCAGCAGCTTGGGGACAGCAAATTCACCCCTCCACTTT; CDR3 protein: CASSLGTANSPLHF
J gene: TRBJ1-1; D gene: TRBD1; V gene: TRBV6-5; clone size: -; CDR3 DNA: TGTGCCAGCAACACGGGACAGTTGAACACTGAAGCTTTCTTT; CDR3 protein: CASNTGQLNTEAFF
J gene: TRBJ1-2; D gene: TRBD1; V gene: TRBV29-1; clone size: -; CDR3 DNA: TGCAGCGTTTCTCCGGGACAGTACTATGGCTACACCTTC; CDR3 protein: CSVSPGQYYGYTF